This TCR beta chain derives from a study of CD8 T cells in ankylosing spondylitis. Findings and caveats of the study: As for the disease-linked clones, they showed a CD8+ phenotype and occurred at relatively low frequencies in peripheral blood. Earlier studies detected some motif variants in reactive arthritis synovial fluid and blood.

Libraries of TCR beta came from quantitative 5'-RACE with molecular barcodes. MiXCR, applied by TCRdb to the 5' RACE reads, yields one record per CDR3 protein. The sample yields roughly 180,000 distinct CDR3 sequences, 10% to 15% seen once. The V and J ends lost 3 bases and 7 bases, in that order; junction bases with no gene match: 11. CDR1 and CDR2 from the germline V gene are SGHDN and FVKESK. The CDR3 is 16 amino acids. In this sample, this clonotype turned up many times. No antigen is known for it. The chain links TRBV14 to TRBJ2-1; the match to TRBD2 covers 8 bases. Sequencing was performed on blood, either unsorted or a sorted T cell fraction (not recorded which). The source is a female donor with ankylosing spondylitis or in good health (not recorded which). CDR3 region: CASSQGGAGGLNEQFF. The CDR3 nucleotides read TGTGCCAGCAGCCAGGGGGGCGCGGGAGGCCTAAATGAGCAGTTCTTC.